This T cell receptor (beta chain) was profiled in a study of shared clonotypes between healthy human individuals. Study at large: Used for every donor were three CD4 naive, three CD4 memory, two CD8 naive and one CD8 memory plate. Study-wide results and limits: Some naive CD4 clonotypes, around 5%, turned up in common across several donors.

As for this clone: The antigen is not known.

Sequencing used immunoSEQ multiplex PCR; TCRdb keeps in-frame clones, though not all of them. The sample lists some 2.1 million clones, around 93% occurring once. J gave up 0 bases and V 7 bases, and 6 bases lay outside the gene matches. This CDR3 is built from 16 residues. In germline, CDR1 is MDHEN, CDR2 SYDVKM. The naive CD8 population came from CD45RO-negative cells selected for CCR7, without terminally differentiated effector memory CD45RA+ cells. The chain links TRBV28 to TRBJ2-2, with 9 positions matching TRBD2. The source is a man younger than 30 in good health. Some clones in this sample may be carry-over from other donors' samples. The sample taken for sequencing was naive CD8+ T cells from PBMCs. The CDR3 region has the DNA TGTGCCAGCATTAGGAGACTAGCGGCGAACACCGGGGAGCTGTTTTTT. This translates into CASIRRLAANTGELFF.